The TCR beta chain under discussion was sequenced for a study of cytomegalovirus exposure and HLA in healthy donors. Points on this clone: The antigen remains undetermined.

The PCR employed 60 Vbeta primers together with 13 Jbeta primers. TCRdb keeps only in-frame clones here, not all; method: immunoSEQ multiplex PCR. The sample comprises 69,000 or so clones, under 85% of which are singletons, and 11% rests with the top ten. Whole-study findings and limits: Among TCR beta chains of equal frequency, HLA-associated ones were more clonally expanded in a later analysis. Among the sequence variants, a highly shared cluster was likely an artifact of sequencing. In a later analysis, DRB1 alleles had the most associated TCRs; HLA-C alleles the fewest.

Germline values: CDR1 SGDLS, CDR2 YYNGEE. Trimming cost V 4 bases and J 5 bases; bases outside gene matches: 2. The CDR3 is 15 residues long. The clonotype was recovered from a woman aged 60-70 years in good health and CMV-seropositive. The specimen sequenced was PBMCs. This sequence joins TRBV9 and TRBJ2-2; TRBD2 matches at 13 bases. CDR3 residues: CASSKGLAGTGELFF. CDR3 nucleotides: TGTGCCAGCAGCAAGGGACTAGCGGGGACCGGGGAGCTGTTTTTT.